The 4 T cell receptor beta chains presented below share a single source sample, sequenced in a study of cytomegalovirus exposure and HLA in healthy donors. PCR used 60 Vbeta primers and 13 Jbeta primers. Using immunoSEQ multiplex PCR, the repertoire was profiled, and TCRdb retains in-frame clones only, with some absent. The sample contains approximately 78,000 clones, 60% to 75% of which appear only once. The material sequenced was PBMCs. These TCRs come from a man between 35 and 55 years old in good health and CMV-seropositive.

The chain recombines TRBV2 with TRBJ2-3, with 7 bases that match TRBD2. V lost 6 bases and J lost 1; bases outside the gene matches: 4. The CDR3 covers 14 residues. CDR1 is SNHLY and CDR2 is FYNNEI in the germline V gene. The CDR3 here is CASRDLAGTDTQYF. The CDR3 nucleotides are TGTGCCAGCAGGGATCTAGCGGGCACAGATACGCAGTATTTT.

This clone was seen more than once but under ten times. The chain couples TRBV4-2 to TRBJ2-3, with TRBD2 matching 9 bases. The germline V gene encodes CDR1 LGHNA and CDR2 YNFKEQ. This CDR3 has 19 residues. V was pared by 2 bases and J by 8 bases, with 20 bases of the junction left unmatched. The CDR3 protein is CASSQPAGGGSGAGSTQYF. As DNA, the CDR3 is TGTGCCAGCAGCCAACCGGCGGGGGGGGGCTCGGGAGCTGGGAGTACGCAGTATTTT.

The gene calls are TRBV6-4 and TRBJ1-5, with no clear D. Trimming cost V 6 bases and J 7 bases, with 13 bases left between them. Germline loops: CDR1 MRHNA, CDR2 SNTAGT. The CDR3 loop spans 13 amino acids. This chain's CDR3 is CASSPEERQPQHF. The CDR3 DNA reads as TGTGCCAGCAGCCCGGAGGAACGGCAGCCCCAGCATTTT.

The V gene is TRBV5-4, the J gene TRBJ1-6; D is possibly TRBD1 (6 bases). This CDR3 is 14 amino acids long. The V gene lost 3 bases and the J gene lost 5 bases, with 9 bases spanning the gap. CDR1 is SGHNT, CDR2 YYREEE, per germline (reference sequence). The CDR3 protein is CASSWTVNNSPLHF. CDR3 DNA: TGTGCCAGCAGCTGGACAGTTAATAATTCACCCCTCCACTTT. Full variable domain (missing parts from reference TRBV5-4 and TRBJ1-6): ETGVTQSPTHLIKTRGQQVTLRCSSQSGHNTVSWYQQALGQGPQFIFQYYREEENGRGNFPPRFSGLQFPNYSSELNVNALELDDSALYLCASSWTVNNSPLHFGNGTRLTVT.